Listed below are T cell receptor beta chains from one sample, sequenced in a study of T cell changes during pregnancy in multiple sclerosis. Sequenced by immunoSEQ multiplex PCR; TCRdb stores in-frame clones only, minus some. The table lists some 93,000 clones, roughly nine tenths of them singletons, with about 1.7% in the top ten. The starting material was peripheral blood, obtained after pregnancy. All receptors derive from a female donor in good health, enrolled as a control in a pregnancy study. The CDR3 runs from the conserved cysteine through the conserved F or W. A D gene is named only where the DNA matches it firmly. A row's size may be missing; if present it is once, few, many or a size class.

>TRBJ1-5|TRBV9|few|TRBD1
CASSVTGGDQPQHF
TGTGCCAGCAGCGTCACAGGGGGCGATCAGCCCCAGCATTTT
>TRBJ2-7|TRBV6-5|NA|NA
CASQTLYEQYF
TGTGCCAGCCAGACACTCTACGAGCAGTACTTC
>TRBJ1-1|TRBV15|NA|NA
CATSSTPTGNTEAFF
TGTGCCACCAGCTCTACTCCTACAGGGAACACTGAAGCTTTCTTT
>TRBJ2-1|TRBV6-6|NA|NA
CVSSKGLNSYNEQFF
TGTGTCAGCAGTAAAGGACTGAACTCCTACAATGAGCAGTTCTTC
>TRBJ2-7|TRBV6-1|NA|NA
CASSEAAGIQRTYEQYF
TGTGCCAGCAGTGAAGCTGCGGGGATCCAGAGGACCTACGAGCAGTACTTC
>TRBJ1-6|TRBV27|NA|TRBD1
CASSSGQGHSPLHF
TGTGCCAGCAGTTCGGGACAGGGGCATTCACCCCTCCACTTT
>TRBJ2-5|TRBV20-1|NA|NA
CSGEIQETQYF
TGCAGCGGGGAGATTCAAGAGACCCAGTACTTC
>TRBJ1-1|TRBV5-4|NA|NA
CASSSYGRAFTEAFF
TGTGCCAGCAGCTCGTACGGGAGAGCTTTCACTGAAGCTTTCTTT
>TRBJ1-6|TRBV19|NA|NA
CASSIFGGRNSPLHF
TGTGCCAGTAGTATTTTTGGGGGGAGAAATTCACCCCTCCACTTT
>TRBJ2-1|TRBV6-5|few|NA
CASSYSPTRREQFF
TGTGCCAGCAGTTACAGCCCTACACGCAGGGAGCAGTTCTTC
>TRBJ1-1|TRBV19|NA|TRBD1
CASQLSQGQRNTEAFF
TGTGCCAGTCAGCTCAGCCAGGGACAGCGGAACACTGAAGCTTTCTTT
>TRBJ1-1|TRBV7-9|NA|NA
CASSSSGVRAFF
TGTGCCAGCAGCTCCTCGGGGGTGAGAGCTTTCTTT
>TRBJ1-3|TRBV28|NA|NA
CASTETGSGNTIYF
TGTGCCAGCACAGAGACAGGCTCTGGAAACACCATATATTTT
>TRBJ1-3|TRBV10-1|NA|NA
CARHRPRLGNTIYF
TGCGCCAGGCACAGGCCTCGTCTGGGAAACACCATATATTTT
>TRBJ1-2|TRBV6-5|NA|NA
CASGTGQNYGYTF
TGTGCCAGCGGGACCGGACAGAACTATGGCTACACCTTC
>TRBJ1-1|TRBV2|NA|NA
CASSEEEVNTEAFF
TGTGCCAGCAGTGAAGAGGAGGTAAACACTGAAGCTTTCTTT
>TRBJ1-2|TRBV7-9|NA|NA
CASSPPRGGYTF
TGTGCCAGCAGCCCCCCTAGGGGGGGCTACACCTTC
>TRBJ2-3|TRBV5-5|NA|TRBD1
CASSLGTGADTQYF
TGTGCCAGCAGCTTGGGGACAGGGGCAGATACGCAGTATTTT
>TRBJ2-2|TRBV15|NA|NA
CATSRKQAWRGTGELFF
TGTGCCACCAGCAGAAAGCAGGCCTGGAGAGGGACCGGGGAGCTGTTTTTT
>TRBJ1-6|TRBV5-1|NA|NA
CASRLGGYNSPLHF
TGCGCCAGCAGGTTAGGGGGATATAATTCACCCCTCCACTTT
>TRBJ1-4|TRBV25-1|NA|NA
CASSARIRGSKVEKLFF
TGTGCCAGCAGCGCCAGAATAAGGGGGTCTAAGGTTGAAAAACTGTTTTTT
>TRBJ2-1|TRBV2|once|TRBD2
CASSDVGGGSNEQFF
TGTGCCAGCAGTGATGTGGGCGGGGGGTCCAATGAGCAGTTCTTC
>TRBJ1-6|TRBV27|NA|TRBD1
CASSDRAYNSPLHF
TGTGCCAGCAGTGACAGGGCCTATAATTCACCCCTCCACTTT
>TRBJ1-2|TRBV10-3|NA|NA
CAIMGSLNYGYTF
TGTGCCATCATGGGGAGTCTTAACTATGGCTACACCTTC
>TRBJ2-3|TRBV5-1|NA|NA
CASKTSGGGTDTQYF
TGCGCCAGCAAGACATCGGGGGGCGGCACAGATACGCAGTATTTT
>TRBJ2-5|TRBV9|NA|TRBD2
CASSVGEGGRQETQYF
TGTGCCAGCAGCGTAGGCGAGGGAGGGAGGCAAGAGACCCAGTACTTC
>TRBJ2-1|TRBV27|NA|NA
CASSSFDNEQFF
TGTGCCAGCAGTTCTTTCGACAATGAGCAGTTCTTC
>TRBJ1-1|TRBV18|NA|NA
CASSPSDSTSPFF
TGTGCCAGCTCACCCTCTGATAGTACCTCCCCTTTCTTT
>TRBJ2-2|TRBV5-1|NA|NA
CASSLAGGTGELFF
TGCGCCAGCAGCTTAGCTGGCGGGACCGGGGAGCTGTTTTTT
>TRBJ2-3|TRBV18|NA|TRBD1
CASSPLGQGGTDTQYF
TGTGCCAGCTCACCACTGGGACAGGGTGGCACAGATACGCAGTATTTT
>TRBJ1-2|TRBV7-6|NA|TRBD1
CASSPRDREATF
TGTGCCAGCAGCCCTAGGGACAGGGAGGCCACCTTC
>TRBJ1-6|TRBV11-2|few|TRBD1
CASSKDRLNSPLHF
TGTGCCAGCAGCAAGGACAGGCTCAATTCACCCCTCCACTTT
>TRBJ2-7|TRBV30|NA|NA
CAWSWSTYEQYF
TGTGCCTGGAGTTGGTCTACCTACGAGCAGTACTTC
>TRBJ2-3|TRBV5-1|NA|TRBD2
CASSSGAGNTGTQYF
TGCGCCAGCAGCTCAGGAGCGGGAAACACGGGTACGCAGTATTTT
>TRBJ1-2|TRBV11-1|NA|NA
CASSPSGQAYGYTF
TGTGCCAGCAGCCCTTCGGGACAAGCCTATGGCTACACCTTC
>TRBJ1-1|TRBV30|few|NA
CAWSRTLNTEAFF
TGTGCCTGGAGCAGGACACTTAACACTGAAGCTTTCTTT
>TRBJ2-7|TRBV5-1|NA|TRBD1
CASSRSTGGEYEQYF
TGCGCCAGCAGTCGATCCACAGGGGGCGAGTACGAGCAGTACTTC
>TRBJ2-1|TRBV20-1|NA|TRBD2
CSASQREKQFF
TGCAGTGCTTCTCAGCGGGAGAAGCAGTTCTTC
>TRBJ1-2|TRBV7-2|NA|TRBD1
CASSKNRGLDYGYTF
TGTGCCAGCAGCAAGAACAGGGGGCTGGACTATGGCTACACCTTC
>TRBJ1-1|TRBV6-5|NA|NA
CASSFTGIKTEAFF
TGTGCCAGCAGTTTCACAGGGATTAAGACTGAAGCTTTCTTT
>TRBJ2-3|TRBV11-2|NA|NA
CASTQGGDTQYF
TGTGCCAGCACCCAGGGGGGAGATACGCAGTATTTT
>TRBJ2-5|TRBV5-1|once|NA
CASSNLRGETQYF
TGCGCCAGCAGCAATTTAAGGGGGGAGACCCAGTACTTC
>TRBJ1-4|TRBV7-9|NA|NA
CASSLGGSIAPNEKLFF
TGTGCCAGCAGCTTAGGTGGTTCGATCGCGCCTAATGAAAAACTGTTTTTT
>TRBJ2-7|TRBV9|NA|NA
CASSAGVSSYEQYF
TGTGCCAGCAGCGCGGGGGTGTCCTCCTACGAGCAGTACTTC
>TRBJ1-5|TRBV7-2|NA|NA
CASTLTGSNQPQHF
TGTGCCAGCACCCTTACAGGGAGCAATCAGCCCCAGCATTTT
>TRBJ2-3|TRBV4-2|NA|NA
CASSQEAVTSSTDTQYF
TGTGCCAGCAGCCAAGAAGCCGTCACTAGCAGCACAGATACGCAGTATTTT
>TRBJ1-1|TRBV6-1|few|NA
CASRGLADHF
TGTGCCAGCAGAGGTTTAGCGGATCATTTT
>TRBJ2-6|TRBV11-3|NA|NA
CASSGESSGANVLTF
TGTGCCAGCAGTGGAGAGAGCTCTGGGGCCAACGTCCTGACTTTC
>TRBJ1-1|TRBV28|NA|TRBD1
CASRRTQQGSGSEAFF
TGTGCCAGCAGACGAACACAACAGGGGAGCGGTTCTGAAGCTTTCTTT
>TRBJ1-2|TRBV27|NA|TRBD1
CASSPRGAIYGYTF
TGTGCCAGCAGTCCCAGGGGGGCCATCTATGGCTACACCTTC
>TRBJ2-7|TRBV2|NA|TRBD2
CASGGGSDEQYF
TGTGCCAGCGGGGGAGGGTCCGATGAGCAGTACTTC
>TRBJ1-1|TRBV18|NA|NA
CASSLQQGNTEAFF
TGTGCCAGCTCACTGCAACAGGGGAACACTGAAGCTTTCTTT
>TRBJ2-2|TRBV7-3|NA|NA
CASSPPGNTGELFF
TGTGCCAGCAGCCCCCCGGGGAACACCGGGGAGCTGTTTTTT
>TRBJ2-6|TRBV5-4|NA|NA
CASSLGAFETGANVLTF
TGTGCCAGCAGCTTGGGGGCTTTTGAGACTGGGGCCAACGTCCTGACTTTC
>TRBJ2-2|TRBV7-2|NA|NA
CASSSPWGASGGELFF
TGTGCCAGCAGCTCACCCTGGGGGGCTAGCGGCGGGGAGCTGTTTTTT